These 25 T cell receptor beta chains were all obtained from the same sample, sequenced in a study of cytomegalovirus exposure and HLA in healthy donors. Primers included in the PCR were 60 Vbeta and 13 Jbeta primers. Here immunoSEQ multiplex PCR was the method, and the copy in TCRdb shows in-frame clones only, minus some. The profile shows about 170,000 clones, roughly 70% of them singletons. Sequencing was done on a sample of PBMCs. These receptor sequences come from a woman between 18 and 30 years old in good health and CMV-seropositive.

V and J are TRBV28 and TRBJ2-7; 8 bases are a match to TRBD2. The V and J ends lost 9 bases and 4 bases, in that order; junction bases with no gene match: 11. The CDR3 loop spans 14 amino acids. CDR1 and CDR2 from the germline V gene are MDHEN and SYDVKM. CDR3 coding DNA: TGTGCCAGTCAATCGGGGGGGCCGGGTTACGAGCAGTACTTC. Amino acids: CASQSGGPGYEQYF.

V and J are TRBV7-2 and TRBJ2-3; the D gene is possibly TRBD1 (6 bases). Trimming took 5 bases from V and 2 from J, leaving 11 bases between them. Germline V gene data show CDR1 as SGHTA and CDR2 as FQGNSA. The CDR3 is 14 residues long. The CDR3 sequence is CASSPRTVTDTQYF. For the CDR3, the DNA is TGTGCCAGCAGCCCACGGACAGTCACAGATACGCAGTATTTT.

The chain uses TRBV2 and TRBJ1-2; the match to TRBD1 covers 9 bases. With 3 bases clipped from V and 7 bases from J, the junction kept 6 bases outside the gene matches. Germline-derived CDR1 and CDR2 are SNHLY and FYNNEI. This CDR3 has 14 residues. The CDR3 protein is CASSEGTGFGGYTF. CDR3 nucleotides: TGTGCCAGCAGTGAGGGGACAGGGTTTGGTGGCTACACCTTC.

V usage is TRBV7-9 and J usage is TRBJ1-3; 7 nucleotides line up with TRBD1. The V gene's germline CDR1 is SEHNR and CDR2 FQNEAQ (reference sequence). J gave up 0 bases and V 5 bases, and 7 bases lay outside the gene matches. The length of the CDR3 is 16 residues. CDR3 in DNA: TGTGCCAGCAGCCCTCAAGACAGGGCCTCTGGAAACACCATATATTTT. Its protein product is CASSPQDRASGNTIYF.

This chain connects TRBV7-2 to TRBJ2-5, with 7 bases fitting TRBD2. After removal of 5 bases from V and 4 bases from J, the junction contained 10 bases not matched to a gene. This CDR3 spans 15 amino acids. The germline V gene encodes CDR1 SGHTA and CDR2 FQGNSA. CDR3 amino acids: CASSRGRELRETQYF. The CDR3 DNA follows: TGTGCCAGCAGCCGGGGGAGGGAGTTACGAGAGACCCAGTACTTC.

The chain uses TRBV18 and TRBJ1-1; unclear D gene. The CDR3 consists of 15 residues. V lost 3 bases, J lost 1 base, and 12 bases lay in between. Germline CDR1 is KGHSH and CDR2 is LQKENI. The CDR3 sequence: CASSPQVAGNTEAFF. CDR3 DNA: TGTGCCAGCTCACCCCAGGTGGCGGGGAACACTGAAGCTTTCTTT.

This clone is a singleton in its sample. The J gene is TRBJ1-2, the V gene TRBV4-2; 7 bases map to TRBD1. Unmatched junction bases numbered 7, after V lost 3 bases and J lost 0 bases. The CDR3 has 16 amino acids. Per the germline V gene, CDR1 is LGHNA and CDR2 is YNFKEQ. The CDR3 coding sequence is TGTGCCAGCAGCCAGGAGAGACAGGGATCTAACTATGGCTACACCTTC. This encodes CASSQERQGSNYGYTF.

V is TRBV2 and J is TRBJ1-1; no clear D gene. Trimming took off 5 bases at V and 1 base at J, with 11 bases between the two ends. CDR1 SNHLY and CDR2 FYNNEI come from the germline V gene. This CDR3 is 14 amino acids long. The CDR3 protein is CASSTSNRNTEAFF. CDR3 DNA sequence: TGTGCCAGCAGTACCTCAAACAGGAACACTGAAGCTTTCTTT.

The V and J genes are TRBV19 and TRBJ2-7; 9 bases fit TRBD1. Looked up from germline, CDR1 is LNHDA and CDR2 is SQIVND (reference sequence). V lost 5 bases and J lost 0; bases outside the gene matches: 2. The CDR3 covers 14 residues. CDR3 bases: TGTGCCAGTAGTGCGACAGGGGGCTCCTACGAGCAGTACTTC. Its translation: CASSATGGSYEQYF.

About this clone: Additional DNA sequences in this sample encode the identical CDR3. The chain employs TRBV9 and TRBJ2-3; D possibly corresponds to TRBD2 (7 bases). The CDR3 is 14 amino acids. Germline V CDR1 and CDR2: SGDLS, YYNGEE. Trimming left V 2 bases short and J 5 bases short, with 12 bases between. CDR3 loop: CASSVGGGRDTQYF. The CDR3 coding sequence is TGTGCCAGCAGCGTGGGGGGGGGCCGAGATACGCAGTATTTT.

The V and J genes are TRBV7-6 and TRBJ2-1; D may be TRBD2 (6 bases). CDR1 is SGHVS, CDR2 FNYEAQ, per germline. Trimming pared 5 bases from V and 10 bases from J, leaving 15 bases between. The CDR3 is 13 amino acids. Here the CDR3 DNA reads TGTGCCAGCAGCCCCGAAAATCTAGCGGAGCAGTTCTTC. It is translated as CASSPENLAEQFF.

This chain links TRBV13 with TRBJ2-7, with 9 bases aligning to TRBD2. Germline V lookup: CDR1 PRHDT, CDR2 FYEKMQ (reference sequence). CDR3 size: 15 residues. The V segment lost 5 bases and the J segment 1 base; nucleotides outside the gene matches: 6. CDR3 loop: CASSVWSGGSYEQYF. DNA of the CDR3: TGTGCCAGCAGCGTATGGAGCGGGGGGTCCTACGAGCAGTACTTC. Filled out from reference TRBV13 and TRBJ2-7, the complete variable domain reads AAGVIQSPRHLIKEKRETATLKCYPIPRHDTVYWYQQGPGQDPQFLISFYEKMQSDKGSIPDRFSAQQFSDYHSELNMSSLELGDSALYFCASSVWSGGSYEQYFGPGTRLTVT.

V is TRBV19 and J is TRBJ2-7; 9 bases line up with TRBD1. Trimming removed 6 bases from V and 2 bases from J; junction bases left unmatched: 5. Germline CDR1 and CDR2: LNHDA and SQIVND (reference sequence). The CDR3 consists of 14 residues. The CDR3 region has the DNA TGTGCCAGTAGCGTGGGACAGGGTCCCTACGAGCAGTACTTC. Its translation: CASSVGQGPYEQYF.

CDR3 DNA sequence: TGTGCCAGTAGTATCCGGACAGTCTATAGCAATCAGCCCCAGCATTTT. Protein product: CASSIRTVYSNQPQHF. The V call is TRBV19, the J call TRBJ1-5; perhaps TRBD1 as D (6 bases). Germline V gene lookup returns CDR1 LNHDA and CDR2 SQIVND (reference sequence). The CDR3 extends over 16 amino acids. Trimming pared 3 bases from V and 0 bases from J, leaving 12 bases between.

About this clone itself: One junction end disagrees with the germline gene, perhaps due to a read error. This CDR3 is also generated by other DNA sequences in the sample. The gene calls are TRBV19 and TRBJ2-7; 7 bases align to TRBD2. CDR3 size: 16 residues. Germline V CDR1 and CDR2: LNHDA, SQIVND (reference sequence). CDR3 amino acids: CASSRIPGGGADEQYF. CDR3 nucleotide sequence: TGTGCCAGTAGTAGGATTCCCGGCGGGGGTGCCGACGAGCAATACTTC.

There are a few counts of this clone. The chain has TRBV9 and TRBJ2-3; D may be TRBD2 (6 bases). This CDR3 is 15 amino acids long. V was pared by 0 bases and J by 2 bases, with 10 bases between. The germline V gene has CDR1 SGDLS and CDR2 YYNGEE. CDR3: CASSVGGGATDTQYF. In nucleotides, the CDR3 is TGTGCCAGCAGCGTAGGGGGCGGGGCCACAGATACGCAGTATTTT.

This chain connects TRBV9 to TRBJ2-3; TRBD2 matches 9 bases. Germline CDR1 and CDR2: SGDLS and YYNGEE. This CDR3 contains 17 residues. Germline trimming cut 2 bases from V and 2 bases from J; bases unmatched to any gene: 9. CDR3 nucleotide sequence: TGTGCCAGCAGCGTGCTTTCGAGCGGGGGGACCACAGATACGCAGTATTTT. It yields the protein CASSVLSSGGTTDTQYF.

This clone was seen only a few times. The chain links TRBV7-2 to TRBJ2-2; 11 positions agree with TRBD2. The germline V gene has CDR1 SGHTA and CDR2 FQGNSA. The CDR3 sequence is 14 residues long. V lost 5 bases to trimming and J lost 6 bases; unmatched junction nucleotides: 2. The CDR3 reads CASSPGLAAGELFF. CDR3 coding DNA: TGTGCCAGCAGCCCGGGACTAGCGGCCGGGGAGCTGTTTTTT.

The CDR3: CASSLITGGLSSGANVLTF. The CDR3 nucleotides read TGTGCCAGCAGCTTAATAACCGGGGGATTGAGCTCTGGGGCCAACGTCCTGACTTTC. The chain is built from TRBV7-3 and TRBJ2-6, with a weak D call TRBD2 (6 bases). The CDR3 is 19 amino acids. Trimming took 1 base from V and 0 from J, leaving 16 bases between them. The V gene's germline CDR1 is SGHTA and CDR2 FQGTGA.

The CDR3 DNA reads TGTGCCAGCAGCCGAGGACAGGGTAGGAATGAGCAGTTCTTC. Translation: CASSRGQGRNEQFF. The chain carries TRBV7-2 and TRBJ2-1; 8 bases match TRBD1. Looked up from germline, CDR1 is SGHTA and CDR2 is FQGNSA. The CDR3 consists of 14 residues. V was clipped by 5 bases and J by 7 bases; unmatched bases: 7.

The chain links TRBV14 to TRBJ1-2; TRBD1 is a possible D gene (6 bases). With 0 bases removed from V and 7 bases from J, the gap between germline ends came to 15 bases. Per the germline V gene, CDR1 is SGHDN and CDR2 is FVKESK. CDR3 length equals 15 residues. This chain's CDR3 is CASSQEGHLLGGYTF. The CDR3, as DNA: TGTGCCAGCAGCCAAGAGGGACATTTATTGGGTGGCTACACCTTC.

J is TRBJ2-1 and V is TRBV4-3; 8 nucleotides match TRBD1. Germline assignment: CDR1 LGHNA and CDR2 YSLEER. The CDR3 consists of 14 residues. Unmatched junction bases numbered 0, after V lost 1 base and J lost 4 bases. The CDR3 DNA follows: TGCGCCAGCAGCCAAGGACAGGGGTACAATGAGCAGTTCTTC. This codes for CASSQGQGYNEQFF.

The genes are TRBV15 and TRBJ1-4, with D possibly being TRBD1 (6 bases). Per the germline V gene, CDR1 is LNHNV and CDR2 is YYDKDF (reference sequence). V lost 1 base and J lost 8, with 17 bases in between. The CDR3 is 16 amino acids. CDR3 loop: CATSRAGVGAEEKLFF. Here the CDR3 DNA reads TGTGCCACCAGCAGAGCCGGGGTGGGGGCCGAAGAAAAACTGTTTTTT.

The DNA for the CDR3 is TGTGCCAGCAGACCCGGGACTAGCCCCACAGATACGCAGTATTTT. Protein: CASRPGTSPTDTQYF. The J gene is TRBJ2-3, the V gene TRBV6-6, with 9 bases aligning to TRBD2. The CDR3 totals 15 residues. Per the germline V gene, CDR1 is MNHNY and CDR2 is SVGAGI (reference sequence). The ends lost 6 bases at V and 2 bases at J; junction bases unmatched: 6.

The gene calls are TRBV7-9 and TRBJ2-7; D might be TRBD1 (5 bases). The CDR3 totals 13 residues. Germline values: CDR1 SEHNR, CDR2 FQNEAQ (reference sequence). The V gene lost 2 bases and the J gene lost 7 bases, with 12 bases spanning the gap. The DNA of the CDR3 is TGTGCCAGCAGCTTATTGGGGCCTGGAGAGCAGTACTTC. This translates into CASSLLGPGEQYF.